A selection of T cell receptor beta chains follows, all from one sample in a study of T cell clonotyping in hematopoietic cell transplantation. The table came from immunoSEQ multiplex PCR; TCRdb's copy has only in-frame clones and leaves some out. The table lists roughly 40,000 clones, 90% to 95% of them singletons, with roughly 0.85% in the top ten. Sequences were obtained from peripheral blood mononuclear cells. The receptors derive from a woman aged 45 to 65 in good health. Some clones in this sample may be carry-over from other donors' samples. Each CDR3 is given with its conserved first and last residue. A D gene is named only where the DNA matches it firmly. Only part of the rows carry a size: once, few, many, or a class if the clone is expanded.

TRBV2,TRBJ1-2,.,.,CASNTRVGGYTF,TGTGCCAGCAATACAAGGGTCGGTGGCTACACCTTC
TRBV7-8,TRBJ2-5,.,.,CASSLGPQETQYF,TGTGCCAGCAGCTTGGGGCCTCAAGAGACCCAGTACTTC
TRBV5-1,TRBJ2-3,.,.,CASGLDTDTQYF,TGCGCCAGCGGGCTTGACACAGATACGCAGTATTTT
TRBV29-1,TRBJ2-6,.,TRBD1,CSVEGTGQRGANVLTF,TGCAGCGTTGAAGGGACAGGGCAGAGAGGGGCCAACGTCCTGACTTTC
TRBV5-6,TRBJ1-5,.,.,CASSFREGQPQHF,TGTGCCAGCAGCTTTAGGGAAGGTCAGCCCCAGCATTTT
TRBV10-3,TRBJ1-3,.,.,CAISERERAGNTIYF,TGTGCCATCAGTGAAAGGGAGAGAGCTGGAAACACCATATATTTT
TRBV25-1,TRBJ2-2,.,.,CASSDRTENTGELFF,TGTGCCAGCAGTGATCGGACAGAAAACACCGGGGAGCTGTTTTTT
TRBV6-6,TRBJ2-1,.,TRBD1,CASSYSSTGTVPEQFF,TGTGCCAGCAGTTACTCCTCGACAGGGACCGTCCCTGAGCAGTTCTTC
TRBV7-2,TRBJ1-1,.,.,CASSFEGLNTEAFF,TGTGCCAGCAGCTTCGAGGGATTGAACACTGAAGCTTTCTTT
TRBV7-2,TRBJ2-3,.,.,CASSLVLGGTDTQYF,TGTGCCAGCAGCTTAGTGTTGGGGGGCACAGATACGCAGTATTTT
TRBV19,TRBJ2-2,once,.,CASKATDTNTGELFF,TGTGCCAGTAAGGCGACGGATACGAACACCGGGGAGCTGTTTTTT
TRBV6-5,TRBJ1-1,.,.,CASTNDQRGTEAFF,TGTGCCAGCACCAACGACCAGAGGGGCACTGAAGCTTTCTTT
TRBV6-6,TRBJ2-1,.,.,CASSSTGSPYNEQFF,TGTGCCAGCAGTTCAACAGGGAGCCCCTACAATGAGCAGTTCTTC
TRBV7-2,TRBJ1-3,.,TRBD1,CASSRTGDGNTIYF,TGTGCCAGCAGCCGGACAGGGGACGGAAACACCATATATTTT
TRBV19,TRBJ1-5,.,.,CASSNLRPGGWYQPQHF,TGTGCCAGTAGTAACCTTAGACCCGGGGGGTGGTATCAGCCCCAGCATTTT
TRBV10-3,TRBJ1-1,.,.,CAITTEPNTEAFF,TGTGCCATCACAACAGAACCCAACACTGAAGCTTTCTTT
TRBV19,TRBJ2-5,.,.,CASSILGSGQETQYF,TGTGCCAGTAGTATTTTAGGGAGCGGGCAAGAGACCCAGTACTTC
TRBV28,TRBJ2-1,.,TRBD2,CASSPLGLVTDEQFF,TGTGCCAGCAGCCCCCTAGGACTAGTGACCGATGAGCAGTTCTTC
TRBV11-3,TRBJ1-4,.,.,CASSLDKGLGKTNEKLFF,TGTGCCAGCAGCTTAGATAAAGGCCTCGGAAAAACTAATGAAAAACTGTTTTTT
TRBV30,TRBJ2-2,once,.,CAWSVNIDTGELFF,TGTGCCTGGAGTGTAAATATTGACACCGGGGAGCTGTTTTTT
TRBV11-2,TRBJ1-4,once,.,CASSLGGAGTNEKLFF,TGTGCCAGCAGCTTAGGGGGTGCGGGAACTAATGAAAAACTGTTTTTT
TRBV4-2,TRBJ1-1,.,TRBD1,CASSRQGDTEAFF,TGTGCCAGCAGCCGACAGGGTGACACTGAAGCTTTCTTT
TRBV19,TRBJ1-1,.,.,CASSIYENTEAFF,TGTGCCAGTAGTATATACGAAAACACTGAAGCTTTCTTT
TRBV5-1,TRBJ2-2,.,.,CATLLDPGVSGELFF,TGCGCCACCCTACTAGACCCCGGCGTTAGCGGGGAGCTGTTTTTT
TRBV4-3,TRBJ1-1,.,.,CASSQDWIGGTEAFF,TGCGCCAGCAGCCAAGATTGGATTGGGGGCACTGAAGCTTTCTTT
TRBV19,TRBJ1-6,.,TRBD1,CASTQGTEAYNSPLHF,TGTGCCTCTACCCAAGGGACAGAAGCCTATAATTCACCCCTCCACTTT
TRBV7-3,TRBJ1-4,.,.,CASSPGPENEKLFF,TGTGCCAGCAGCCCAGGGCCAGAGAATGAAAAACTGTTTTTT
TRBV12-5,TRBJ1-4,.,.,CAVWAGDEKLFF,TGTGCTGTGTGGGCAGGGGATGAAAAACTGTTTTTT
TRBV19,TRBJ1-6,few,TRBD1,CASSPTGGVSNSPLHF,TGTGCCAGTAGTCCTACAGGGGGCGTATCGAATTCACCCCTCCACTTT
TRBV9,TRBJ2-6,.,.,CASSLTVGSGANVLTF,TGTGCCAGCAGCCTCACGGTGGGCTCTGGGGCCAACGTCCTGACTTTC
TRBV11-3,TRBJ1-3,.,.,CASSLASGNTIYF,TGTGCCAGCAGCTTGGCCTCTGGAAACACCATATATTTT